This TCR beta chain was sequenced for a study of CD8+CD57+ T cells in acquired aplastic anemia. At the level of the study: Mean yield of DNA from sorted CD4+ and CD8+ cells was 2.5 to 4 ug. Study findings and constraints: CD8+ Simpson's diversity did not differ significantly between patients and controls. Overlapping CD8+ CDR3 repertoires of patients and controls contained under 35 shared sequences.

Points on this clonotype: Its antigen is as yet unknown.

The germline CDR1 and CDR2 sequences are SGHTA and FQGNSA. V was shortened by 1 base and J by 10 bases, with 22 bases between the two germline ends. The CDR3 totals 16 residues. TCR beta VDJ and CDR3 profiling used genomic DNA as template. TCRdb itself ran the reads through MiXCR, one entry per CDR3 protein. The repertoire holds around 200,000 distinct CDR3 sequences, roughly 60% seen once, with roughly 62% in the top ten. The authors sequenced patients whose flow cytometry had shown CD8+CD57+ cell expansion. All patients had severe acquired aplastic anemia. Sequenced: sorted CD4+, CD8+, or CD8+CD57+ T cells (not recorded which) from PBMCs. The sequence was obtained from a human donor with aplastic anemia. V and J are TRBV7-2 and TRBJ1-1, with D tentatively TRBD1 (5 bases). CDR3 in amino acids: CASSLGTTVGWDPAFF. CDR3 bases: TGTGCCAGCAGCTTAGGGACCACCGTCGGCTGGGACCCAGCTTTCTTT. The full variable domain, in which reference TRBV7-2 and TRBJ1-1 provide the parts outside the CDR3, is GAGVSQSPSNKVTEKGKDVELRCDPISGHTALYWYRQSLGQGLEFLIYFQGNSAPDKSGLPSDRFSAERTGGSVSTLTIQRTQQEDSAVYLCASSLGTTVGWDPAFFGQGTRLTVV.